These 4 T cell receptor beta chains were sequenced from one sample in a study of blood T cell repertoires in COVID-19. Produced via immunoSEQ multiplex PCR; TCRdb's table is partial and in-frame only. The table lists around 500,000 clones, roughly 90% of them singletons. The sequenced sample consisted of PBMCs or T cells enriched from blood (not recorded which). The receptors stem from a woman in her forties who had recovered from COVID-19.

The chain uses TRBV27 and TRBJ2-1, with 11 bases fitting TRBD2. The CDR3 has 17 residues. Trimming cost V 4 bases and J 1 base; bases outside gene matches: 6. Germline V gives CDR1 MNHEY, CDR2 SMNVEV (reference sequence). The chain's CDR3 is CASSSLLAGGSYNEQFF. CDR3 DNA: TGTGCCAGCAGTTCACTTCTAGCGGGAGGTTCCTACAATGAGCAGTTCTTC.

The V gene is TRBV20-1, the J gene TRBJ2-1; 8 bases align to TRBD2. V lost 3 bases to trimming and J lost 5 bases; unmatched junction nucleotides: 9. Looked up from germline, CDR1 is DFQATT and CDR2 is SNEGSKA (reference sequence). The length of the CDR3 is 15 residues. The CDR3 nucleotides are TGCAGTGCTAGTGATCGGGAGGGCCTTGACAATGAGCAGTTCTTC. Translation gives CSASDREGLDNEQFF.

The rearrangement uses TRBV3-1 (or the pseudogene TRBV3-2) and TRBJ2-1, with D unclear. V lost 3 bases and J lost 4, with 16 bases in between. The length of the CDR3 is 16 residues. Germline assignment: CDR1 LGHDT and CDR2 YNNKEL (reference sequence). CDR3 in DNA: TGTGCCAGCAGCCAGAACTGGGCAGGCGTTTACAATGAGCAGTTCTTC. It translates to CASSQNWAGVYNEQFF.

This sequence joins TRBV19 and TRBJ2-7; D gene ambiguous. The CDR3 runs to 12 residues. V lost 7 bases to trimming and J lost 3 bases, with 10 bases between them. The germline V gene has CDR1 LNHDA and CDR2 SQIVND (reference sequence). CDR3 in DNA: TGTGCCAGTAAGACTTCGGTCTACGAGCAGTACTTC. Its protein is CASKTSVYEQYF.